The subject of this entry is one TCR beta chain. Assay: immunoSEQ multiplex PCR; the TCRdb copy retains only in-frame clones and omits some. The sample has around 68,000 clones; roughly 87% are singletons. These data are taken from a study of OX40 agonist ivuxolimab in advanced cancers. Study in general: Every 2 weeks, patients got intravenous ivuxolimab at one of six dose levels (0.01-10 mg/kg).

The V gene lost 5 bases and the J gene lost 7 bases, with 21 bases spanning the gap. Germline V lookup: CDR1 SGHVT, CDR2 SQSDAQ. The CDR3 runs to 15 residues. J is TRBJ2-7 and V is TRBV7-4, with D hard to call. The material sequenced was CD4+ or CD8+ T cells sorted from blood, taken in a trial of the OX40 agonist ivuxolimab. The receptor comes from an adult with an advanced solid tumor such as melanoma, head and neck, liver or kidney cancer. As DNA, the CDR3 is TGTGCCAGCAGCCTACCCGAACGTTGGGGTAATGAGCAGTACTTC. It is translated as CASSLPERWGNEQYF.